The 18 T cell receptor beta chains below all came from one sample that was sequenced in a study of blood T cell repertoires in COVID-19. Data came from immunoSEQ multiplex PCR; TCRdb stores just in-frame clones and leaves some out. The sample includes about 500,000 clones, roughly nine tenths of them seen just once. The source material was peripheral blood. The receptors here all came from a man between 18 and 29 years old with COVID-19, enrolled during active disease.

The gene calls are TRBV4-1 and TRBJ1-5, with a possible D match to TRBD1 (6 bases). V was pared by 1 base and J by 1 base, with 8 bases between. From germline, CDR1 is MGHRA and CDR2 YSYEKL. The CDR3 has 15 amino acids. The CDR3 is CASSQVRGSNQPQHF. In nucleotides, the CDR3 is TGCGCCAGCAGCCAAGTCAGGGGAAGCAATCAGCCCCAGCATTTT.

The rearrangement joins TRBV29-1 to TRBJ2-1; tentative D call: TRBD1 (6 bases). The germline V and J ends were trimmed by 7 bases and 3 bases, with 16 bases remaining between them. The CDR3 covers 14 residues. Per the germline V gene, CDR1 is SQVTM and CDR2 is ANQGSEA. The CDR3 protein is CSAEPRGLYNEQFF. The CDR3 nucleotides are TGCAGCGCCGAGCCCAGGGGCCTCTACAATGAGCAGTTCTTC.

In this sample, this clone turned up once. The chain carries TRBV7-9 and TRBJ2-3; 7 nucleotides align to TRBD2. Germline values: CDR1 SEHNR, CDR2 FQNEAQ (reference sequence). Trimming removed 1 base from V and 3 bases from J; junction bases left unmatched: 4. This CDR3 has 15 residues. CDR3 residues: CASSLVSSGTDTQYF. The CDR3 region has the DNA TGTGCCAGCAGCTTAGTTTCTAGCGGTACAGATACGCAGTATTTT.

This chain joins TRBV2 and TRBJ2-1; tentatively, D is TRBD2 (6 bases). V was clipped by 6 bases and J by 4 bases, with 10 bases between them. This CDR3 contains 13 residues. CDR1 and CDR2 from the germline V gene are SNHLY and FYNNEI. CDR3 protein: CASSRELYNEQFF. The CDR3 DNA is TGTGCCAGCAGCCGGGAGCTTTACAATGAGCAGTTCTTC.

The rearrangement uses TRBV5-4 and TRBJ2-7; D possibly corresponds to TRBD2 (5 bases). Trimming pared 0 bases from V and 5 bases from J, leaving 12 bases between. Germline V gives CDR1 SGHNT, CDR2 YYREEE (reference sequence). There are 14 residues in the CDR3. In DNA, the CDR3 is TGTGCCAGCAGCTTGGGTGGGAGATCAGACGAGCAGTACTTC. This codes for CASSLGGRSDEQYF.

This clone has a single count. The CDR3 region has the DNA TGTGCCAGCAGCGCAAGGACTAGCTGGTCCGAGCAGTACTTC. Amino acids: CASSARTSWSEQYF. The V and J genes are TRBV7-8 and TRBJ2-7; 8 bases are shared with TRBD2. Germline CDR1 and CDR2: SGHVS and FQNEAQ. Trimming cost V 5 bases and J 6 bases; bases outside gene matches: 9. CDR3 length: 14 amino acids.

This chain uses TRBV28 with TRBJ1-2; D might be TRBD1 (6 bases). The germline V gene encodes CDR1 MDHEN and CDR2 SYDVKM. This CDR3 contains 14 residues. Trimming pared 7 bases from V and 3 bases from J, leaving 15 bases between. CDR3 protein: CASNKRQAHYGYTF. CDR3 in DNA: TGTGCCAGCAACAAACGACAGGCCCACTATGGCTACACCTTC.

The chain employs TRBV12-3 or TRBV12-4 and TRBJ1-2, with a weak D call TRBD1 (5 bases). The V gene lost 5 bases and the J gene lost 2 bases, with 9 bases spanning the gap. The CDR3 runs to 13 residues. CDR3 DNA sequence: TGTGCCAGCAGTGGACGGACAAACTATGGCTACACCTTC. Translating it yields CASSGRTNYGYTF.

In its sample, this clone was seen a few times. The chain uses TRBV5-4 and TRBJ2-5; 9 bases map to TRBD2. The CDR3 is 15 amino acids. With 4 bases clipped from V and 2 bases from J, the junction kept 6 bases outside the gene matches. CDR1 SGHNT and CDR2 YYREEE come from the germline V gene (reference sequence). The CDR3 DNA reads as TGTGCCAGCAGCAGAACAGCGGGGGGACAAGAGACCCAGTACTTC. Translated, it gives CASSRTAGGQETQYF.

The chain links TRBV10-2 to TRBJ2-7; 8 nucleotides match TRBD1. Germline-derived CDR1 and CDR2 are WSHSY and SAAADI. The V gene end was trimmed by 7 bases and the J gene end by 6 bases; junction bases not matched to a gene: 11. The CDR3 consists of 14 residues. CDR3 coding DNA: TGCGCCAGCATGTCCTGGGACAGGACTACCGAGCAGTACTTC. Translating gives CASMSWDRTTEQYF.

V gene TRBV27 combines with J gene TRBJ2-7; 7 positions match TRBD1. Germline assignment: CDR1 MNHEY and CDR2 SMNVEV (reference sequence). V gave up 6 bases and J gave up 0 bases; unmatched junction bases: 5. The CDR3 runs 14 residues. The CDR3 region has the DNA TGTGCCAGCAGACCGGGACAGAGCTCCTACGAGCAGTACTTC. This encodes CASRPGQSSYEQYF.

V and J are TRBV5-1 and TRBJ2-1; 8 bases line up with TRBD2. V was clipped by 3 bases and J by 10 bases; unmatched bases: 9. Per germline, CDR1 SGHRS and CDR2 YFSETQ. The CDR3 contains 14 residues. In DNA form, the CDR3 reads TGCGCCAGCAGCTCCAGAGAGAGCGGGGGCGAGCAGTTCTTC. It codes for CASSSRESGGEQFF.

This rearrangement joins TRBV19 to TRBJ1-1; 7 bases agree with TRBD1. From germline, CDR1 is LNHDA and CDR2 SQIVND (reference sequence). The V segment lost 7 bases and the J segment 2 bases; nucleotides outside the gene matches: 13. This CDR3 region has 16 residues. CDR3 sequence reads: CASTFLRGQTNTEAFF. CDR3 DNA: TGTGCCAGTACTTTCCTCCGGGGACAGACAAACACTGAAGCTTTCTTT.

This clone was recorded a few times. The rearrangement joins TRBV4-1 to TRBJ2-7; maybe TRBD1 (6 bases). Trimming stripped 7 bases from V and 3 bases from J, with 19 bases between. The CDR3 is 15 residues long. Per the germline V gene, CDR1 is MGHRA and CDR2 is YSYEKL. CDR3 sequence (DNA): TGCGCCAGCAAGTGGGGGCACAGCGAATTCTACGAGCAGTACTTC. Translated, it gives CASKWGHSEFYEQYF.

This sequence joins TRBV5-4 and TRBJ2-7, with D perhaps TRBD2 (5 bases). Germline lookup yields CDR1 SGHNT and CDR2 YYREEE (reference sequence). Trimming pared 0 bases from V and 5 bases from J, leaving 6 bases between. The CDR3 spans 12 residues. CDR3 residues: CASSLGSDEQYF. The CDR3 DNA sequence: TGTGCCAGCAGCTTGGGTAGCGACGAGCAGTACTTC.

The chain joins TRBV6-1 to TRBJ1-6; D not certain. V was shortened by 3 bases and J by 13 bases, with 10 bases between the two germline ends. The CDR3 has 12 residues. CDR1 is MNHNS, CDR2 SASEGT, per germline. The CDR3 DNA is TGTGCCAGCAGTGACGCGTCGGGTCCCCTCCACTTT. This gives the protein CASSDASGPLHF.

The chain carries TRBV5-4 and TRBJ2-2; tentative D call: TRBD1 (5 bases). Germline V gives CDR1 SGHNT, CDR2 YYREEE (reference sequence). The CDR3 totals 13 residues. V lost 4 bases to trimming and J lost 7 bases, with 11 bases between them. CDR3 DNA: TGTGCCAGCAGCGAGATAGACAGCGGGGAGCTGTTTTTT. Protein: CASSEIDSGELFF.

The count of this clone is one. CDR3 amino acids: CASSPARWRGQSYEQYF. In nucleotides, the CDR3 is TGTGCCAGCTCACCTGCTCGGTGGAGGGGGCAATCCTACGAGCAGTACTTC. This chain uses TRBV18 with TRBJ2-7; a possible D gene is TRBD1 (7 bases). Germline CDR1 reads KGHSH; CDR2 reads LQKENI. V lost 3 bases and J lost 1, with 19 bases in between. This CDR3 has 17 amino acids. Filled out from reference TRBV18 and TRBJ2-7, the complete variable domain reads NAGVMQNPRHLVRRRGQEARLRCSPMKGHSHVYWYRQLPEEGLKFMVYLQKENIIDESGMPKERFSAEFPKEGPSILRIQQVVRGDSAAYFCASSPARWRGQSYEQYFGPGTRLTVT.